This T cell receptor (beta chain) was sequenced for a study of blood T cell repertoires in COVID-19. Study-level background: Sites across the United States, Italy and Spain contributed samples from acute and convalescent COVID-19. T cells, B-cell-depleted T cells, or PBMCs provided the cDNA or gDNA that served as material.

Authors' methods: Reference gene primer amplification yielded estimated nucleated cell counts. Clones were read by immunoSEQ multiplex PCR, and TCRdb kept only the in-frame ones, dropping some. V and J calls and clone size are those listed in that table; D and trimming were worked out from the DNA. This table holds some 400,000 clones, 70% to 90% found once. Sequencing was performed on peripheral blood. This clonotype was sampled from a woman aged 30 to 39 with COVID-19, enrolled during active disease.

DNA of the CDR3: TGTGCCAGCAGTTACCGCGCCCAGTCGGGTTATGGCTACACCTTC. This sequence encodes CASSYRAQSGYGYTF. The gene calls are TRBV6-5 and TRBJ1-2; D gene unclear. Germline loops: CDR1 MNHEY, CDR2 SVGAGI. This CDR3 is built from 15 residues. V dropped 2 bases and J dropped 5 bases, with 15 bases sitting between them.